Listed here are 7 T cell receptor beta chains from one sample, sequenced in a study of CD8 T cells in ankylosing spondylitis (dated by TCRdb to the late 2010s). Library construction relied on 5' RACE. The listed sequencing device is Illumina HiSeq 2500. Clones were called with MiXCR by TCRdb after fastp trimmed the public reads at Q25, and only in-frame beta chains were retained. Here each entry gathers all rows of one CDR3 protein and keeps the most common genes and DNA. This sample gives fewer than 200,000 distinct CDR3 sequences in total; about 20% of them show up just once. The top ten clones comprise approximately 4.3% of the sample. Sequencing was done on a sample of blood, either unsorted or a sorted T cell fraction (not recorded which). The receptors were gathered from a male donor between 10 and 30 years old with ankylosing spondylitis or in good health (not recorded which). Donor details come from another sample of the same person, matched by shared clones.

This clonotype was seen a handful of times. The genes are TRBV4-2 and TRBJ1-2, with D perhaps matching TRBD1 (6 bases). CDR3 size: 15 residues. V lost 2 bases and J lost 7, with 17 bases in between. CDR1 and CDR2 from the germline V gene are LGHNA and YNFKEQ. The CDR3 reads CASSQKNSDSFGYTF. In DNA, the CDR3 is TGTGCCAGCAGCCAAAAGAATTCGGACAGTTTTGGCTACACCTTC.

This clonotype was detected many times. The J gene is TRBJ2-2, the V gene TRBV5-1; TRBD2 matches at 15 bases. Trimming at V came to 3 bases and at J to 6 bases, leaving 3 bases not matched to a gene. Germline V gene sequence: CDR1 SGHRS, CDR2 YFSETQ. This CDR3 has 16 residues. The CDR3 DNA reads as TGCGCCAGCAGCTACGGACTAGCGGGAGGGCCCGGGGAGCTGTTTTTT. It codes for CASSYGLAGGPGELFF. Together with reference TRBV5-1 and TRBJ2-2, the CDR3 gives the full variable domain: KAGVTQTPRYLIKTRGQQVTLSCSPISGHRSVSWYQQTPGQGLQFLFEYFSETQRNKGNFPGRFSGRQFSNSRSEMNVSTLELGDSALYLCASSYGLAGGPGELFFGEGSRLTVL.

This clonotype was seen at least ten times. The chain carries TRBV2 and TRBJ1-2; the match to TRBD1 covers 8 bases. V gave up 8 bases and J gave up 8 bases; unmatched junction bases: 13. Germline V gene sequence: CDR1 SNHLY, CDR2 FYNNEI. The CDR3 sequence is 14 residues long. CDR3 bases: TGTGCCAGCGGGCAGGGGGCACCACTTGGCGGCTACACCTTC. Its translation is CASGQGAPLGGYTF.

This clonotype occurred many times. The chain combines TRBV15 with TRBJ2-7; D unclear. V shed 1 base and J shed 3 bases, with 7 bases lying between them. Germline V gives CDR1 LNHNV, CDR2 YYDKDF (reference sequence). This CDR3 has 13 amino acids. CDR3 sequence (DNA): TGTGCCACCAGCAGAGGGGGAAACTACGAGCAGTACGTC. It translates to CATSRGGNYEQYV.

This clonotype was detected ten times or more. A junction boundary mismatches the germline segment, possibly from a read error. The J gene is TRBJ2-3, the V gene TRBV29-1, with D unclear. This CDR3 region has 11 residues. Germline lookup yields CDR1 SQVTM and CDR2 ANQGSEA. The CDR3 loop is CSAEGFDTQYF. CDR3 nucleotide sequence: TGCAGCGCTGAAGGATTCGATACGCAGTATTTT.

In its sample, this clonotype was seen many times. A read error may account for a junction end that differs from germline. The chain uses TRBV12-3 or TRBV12-4 and TRBJ2-1, with D possibly being TRBD1 or TRBD2 (5 bases each). The CDR3 sequence is 11 residues long. The CDR3: CASSEPGPTVF. DNA for the CDR3: TGTGCCAGCAGCGAGCCGGGACCTACAGTCTTC.

The chain recombines TRBV29-1 with TRBJ2-7; TRBD2 aligns across 14 bases. Germline CDR1 reads SQVTM; CDR2 reads ANQGSEA. The CDR3 covers 13 residues. V trimming: 6 bases; J trimming: 6 bases; junction bases outside the gene matches: 4. The CDR3 sequence: CSVQGLAGVEQYF. The CDR3 DNA reads TGCAGCGTCCAGGGACTAGCGGGAGTCGAGCAGTACTTC.